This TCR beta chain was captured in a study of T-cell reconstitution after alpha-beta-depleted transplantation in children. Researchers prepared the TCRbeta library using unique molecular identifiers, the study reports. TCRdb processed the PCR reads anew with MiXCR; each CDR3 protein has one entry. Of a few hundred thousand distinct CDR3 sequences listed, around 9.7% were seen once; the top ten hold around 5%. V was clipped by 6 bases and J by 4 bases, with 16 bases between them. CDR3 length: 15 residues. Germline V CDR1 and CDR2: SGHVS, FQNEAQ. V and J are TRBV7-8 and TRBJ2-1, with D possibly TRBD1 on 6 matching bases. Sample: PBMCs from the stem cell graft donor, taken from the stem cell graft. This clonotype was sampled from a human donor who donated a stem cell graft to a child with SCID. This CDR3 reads CASSNTGLIYNEQFF. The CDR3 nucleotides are TGTGCCAGCAGTAACACAGGGCTGATATACAATGAGCAGTTCTTC.